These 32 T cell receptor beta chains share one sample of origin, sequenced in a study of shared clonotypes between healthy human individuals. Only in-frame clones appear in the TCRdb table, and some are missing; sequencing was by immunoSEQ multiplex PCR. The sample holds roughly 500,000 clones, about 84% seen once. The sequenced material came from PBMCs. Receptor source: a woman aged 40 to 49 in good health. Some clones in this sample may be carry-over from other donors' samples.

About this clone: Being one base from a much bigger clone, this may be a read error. CDR3 sequence: CASSLETTRNSLF. The CDR3 bases are TGTGCCAGCAGCTTAGAGACTACCCGCAATTCGCTCTTC. This chain uses TRBV7-2 with TRBJ2-1; weak D call: TRBD2 (5 bases). This CDR3 comprises 13 residues. Germline-derived CDR1 and CDR2 are SGHTA and FQGNSA. The variable domain in full, with the rest retrieved from reference TRBV7-2 and TRBJ2-1, is GAGVSQSPSNKVTEKGKDVELRCDPISGHTALYWYRQSLGQGLEFLIYFQGNSAPDKSGLPSDRFSAERTGGSVSTLTIQRTQQEDSAVYLCASSLETTRNSLFGPGTRLTVL.

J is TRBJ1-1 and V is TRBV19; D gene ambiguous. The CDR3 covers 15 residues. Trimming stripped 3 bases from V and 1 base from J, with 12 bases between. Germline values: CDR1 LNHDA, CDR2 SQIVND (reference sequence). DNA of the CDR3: TGTGCCAGTAGTATCGGAGACACGAGGAACACTGAAGCTTTCTTT. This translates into CASSIGDTRNTEAFF.

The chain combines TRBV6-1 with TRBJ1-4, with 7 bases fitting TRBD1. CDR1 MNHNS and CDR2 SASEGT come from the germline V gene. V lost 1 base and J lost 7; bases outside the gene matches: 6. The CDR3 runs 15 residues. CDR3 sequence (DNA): TGTGCCAGCAGTGAAGGGTACAGGGGTCTTGAAAAACTGTTTTTT. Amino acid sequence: CASSEGYRGLEKLFF.

The CDR3 reads CASSSGRGDTQYF. The CDR3 DNA follows: TGTGCCAGCAGTTCCGGGAGGGGAGATACGCAGTATTTT. The rearrangement joins TRBV6-4 to TRBJ2-3, with 8 positions matching TRBD2. The V segment lost 5 bases and the J segment 5 bases; nucleotides outside the gene matches: 3. The CDR3 is made up of 13 amino acids. Germline V gene lookup returns CDR1 MRHNA and CDR2 SNTAGT.

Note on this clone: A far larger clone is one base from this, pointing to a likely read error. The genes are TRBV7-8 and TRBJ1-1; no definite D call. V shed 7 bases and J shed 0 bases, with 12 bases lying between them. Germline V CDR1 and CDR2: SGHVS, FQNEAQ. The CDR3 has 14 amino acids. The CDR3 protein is CASTRGTVNTEAFF. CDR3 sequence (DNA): TGTGCCAGCACTCGAGGCACCGTGAACACTGAAGCTTTCTTT.

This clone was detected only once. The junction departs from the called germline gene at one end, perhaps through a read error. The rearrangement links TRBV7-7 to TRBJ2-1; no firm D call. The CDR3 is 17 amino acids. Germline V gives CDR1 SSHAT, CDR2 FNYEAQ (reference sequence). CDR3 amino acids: CASSPGPSPSSYNEQFF. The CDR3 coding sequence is TGTGCTAGCAGCCCGGGCCCGAGTCCCAGCTCCTACAATGAGCAGTTCTTC.

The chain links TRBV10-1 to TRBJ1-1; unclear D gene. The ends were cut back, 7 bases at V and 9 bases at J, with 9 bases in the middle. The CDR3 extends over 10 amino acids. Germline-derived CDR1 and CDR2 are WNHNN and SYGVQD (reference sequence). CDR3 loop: CASKGSQAFF. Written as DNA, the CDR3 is TGCGCCAGCAAAGGGTCGCAAGCTTTCTTT.

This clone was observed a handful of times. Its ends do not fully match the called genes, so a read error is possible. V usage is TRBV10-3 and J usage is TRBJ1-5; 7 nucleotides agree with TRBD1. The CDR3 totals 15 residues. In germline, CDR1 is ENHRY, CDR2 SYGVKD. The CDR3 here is CASSGQTGHSQPQHF. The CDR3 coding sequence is TGTGCCAGCAGTGGGCAGACAGGGCATAGTCAGCCCCAGCATTTT.

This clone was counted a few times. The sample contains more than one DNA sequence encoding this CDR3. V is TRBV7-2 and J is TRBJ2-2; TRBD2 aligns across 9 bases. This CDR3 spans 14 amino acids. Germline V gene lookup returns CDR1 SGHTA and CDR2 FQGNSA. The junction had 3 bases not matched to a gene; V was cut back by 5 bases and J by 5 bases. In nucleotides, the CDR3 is TGTGCCAGCAGCCCAACTAGCGGGACCGGGGAGCTGTTTTTT. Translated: CASSPTSGTGELFF.

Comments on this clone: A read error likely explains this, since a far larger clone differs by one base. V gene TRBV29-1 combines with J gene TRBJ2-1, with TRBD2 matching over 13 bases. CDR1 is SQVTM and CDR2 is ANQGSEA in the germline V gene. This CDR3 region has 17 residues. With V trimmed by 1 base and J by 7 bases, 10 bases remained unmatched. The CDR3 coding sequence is TGCAGCGTTGAAGGTGGGGGACTAGCGGGAATCTCTAATGAGCAGTTCTTC. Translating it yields CSVEGGGLAGISNEQFF.

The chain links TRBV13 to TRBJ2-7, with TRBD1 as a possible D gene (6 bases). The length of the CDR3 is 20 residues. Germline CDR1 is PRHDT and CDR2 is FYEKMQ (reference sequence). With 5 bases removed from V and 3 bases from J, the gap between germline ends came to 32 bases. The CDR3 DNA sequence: TGTGCCAGCAGCGTACGAGACAGGCAGGGTGGTTCGGCACTTTTCTACGAGCAGTACTTC. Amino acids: CASSVRDRQGGSALFYEQYF. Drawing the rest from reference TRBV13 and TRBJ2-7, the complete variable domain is AAGVIQSPRHLIKEKRETATLKCYPIPRHDTVYWYQQGPGQDPQFLISFYEKMQSDKGSIPDRFSAQQFSDYHSELNMSSLELGDSALYFCASSVRDRQGGSALFYEQYFGPGTRLTVT.

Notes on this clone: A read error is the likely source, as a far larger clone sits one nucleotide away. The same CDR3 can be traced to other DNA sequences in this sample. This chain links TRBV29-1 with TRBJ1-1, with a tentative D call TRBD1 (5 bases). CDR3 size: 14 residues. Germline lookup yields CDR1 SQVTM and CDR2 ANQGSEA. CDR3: CGVASGASNTEAFF. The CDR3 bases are TGCGGCGTTGCCTCCGGGGCGTCGAACACTGAAGCTTTCTTT.

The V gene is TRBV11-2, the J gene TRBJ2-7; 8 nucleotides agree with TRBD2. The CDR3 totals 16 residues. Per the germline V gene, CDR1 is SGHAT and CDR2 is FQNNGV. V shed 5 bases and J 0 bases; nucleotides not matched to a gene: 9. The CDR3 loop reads CASSPLAGIGSYEQYF. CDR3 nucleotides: TGTGCCAGCAGCCCCTTAGCGGGAATCGGCTCCTACGAGCAGTACTTC.

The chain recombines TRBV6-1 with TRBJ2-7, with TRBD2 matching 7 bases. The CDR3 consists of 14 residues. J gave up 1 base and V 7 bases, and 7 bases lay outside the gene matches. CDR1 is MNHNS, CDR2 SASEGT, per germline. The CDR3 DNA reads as TGTGCCAGCACCTATAGCGGGTCTTCCTACGAGCAGTACTTC. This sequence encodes CASTYSGSSYEQYF.

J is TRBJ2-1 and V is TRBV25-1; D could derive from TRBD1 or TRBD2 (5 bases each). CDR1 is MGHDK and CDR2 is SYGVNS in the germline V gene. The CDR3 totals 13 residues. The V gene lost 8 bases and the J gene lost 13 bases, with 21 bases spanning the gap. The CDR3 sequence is CASRWGSGSEQFF. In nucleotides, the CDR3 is TGTGCCAGCCGATGGGGGTCGGGATCGGAACAGTTCTTC.

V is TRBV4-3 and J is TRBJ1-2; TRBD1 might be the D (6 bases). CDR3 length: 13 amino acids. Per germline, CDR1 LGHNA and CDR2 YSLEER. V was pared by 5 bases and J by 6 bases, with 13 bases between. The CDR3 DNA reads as TGCGCCAGCAGCGGACGACAGGTTGATGGCTACACCTTC. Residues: CASSGRQVDGYTF.

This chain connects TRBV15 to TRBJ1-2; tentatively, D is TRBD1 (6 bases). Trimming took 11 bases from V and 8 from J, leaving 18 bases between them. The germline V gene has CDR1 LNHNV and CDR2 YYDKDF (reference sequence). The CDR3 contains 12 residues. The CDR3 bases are TGTGCCGGAAGGGGGGCCCCTAGAGGCTACACCTTC. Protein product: CAGRGAPRGYTF.

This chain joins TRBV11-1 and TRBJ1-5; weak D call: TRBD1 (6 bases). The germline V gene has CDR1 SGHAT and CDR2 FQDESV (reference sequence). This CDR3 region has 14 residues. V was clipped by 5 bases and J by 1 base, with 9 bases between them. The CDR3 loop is CASSPGQSNQPQHF. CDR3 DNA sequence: TGTGCCAGCAGCCCAGGACAGAGCAATCAGCCCCAGCATTTT.

The CDR3 loop reads CASSVDGGTDTQYF. In DNA form, the CDR3 reads TGTGCCAGCAGCGTAGATGGCGGCACAGATACGCAGTATTTT. V gene TRBV9 combines with J gene TRBJ2-3; D is unresolved. The CDR3 consists of 14 residues. V lost 0 bases and J lost 1, with 6 bases in between. Germline CDR1 and CDR2: SGDLS and YYNGEE.

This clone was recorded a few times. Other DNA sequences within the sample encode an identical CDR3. DNA of the CDR3: TGTGCCAGCAGCCAAGATGAGATCCGGGAGCAGTACTTC. Its protein product is CASSQDEIREQYF. V and J are TRBV4-2 and TRBJ2-5; possibly TRBD2 for D (6 bases). Germline CDR1 is LGHNA and CDR2 is YNFKEQ. The CDR3 is 13 amino acids. V was cut by 0 bases and J by 11 bases, with 13 bases left in between.

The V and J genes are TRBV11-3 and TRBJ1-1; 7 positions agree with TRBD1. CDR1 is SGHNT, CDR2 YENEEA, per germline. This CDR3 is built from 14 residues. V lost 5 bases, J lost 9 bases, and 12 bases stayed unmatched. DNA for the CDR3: TGTGCCAGCAGCCCAGGGGGGGTTCACCCCCAAGCTTTCTTT. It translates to CASSPGGVHPQAFF. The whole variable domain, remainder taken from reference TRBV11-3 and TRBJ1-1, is EAGVVQSPRYKIIEKKQPVAFWCNPISGHNTLYWYLQNLGQGPELLIRYENEEAVDDSQLPKDRFSAERLKGVDSTLKIQPAELGDSAVYLCASSPGGVHPQAFFGQGTRLTVV.

The CDR3 DNA reads as TGTGCCAGCAGCTTAGGGGGGACAGGGAGCAATGAAAAACTGTTTTTT. Its protein is CASSLGGTGSNEKLFF. This chain uses TRBV7-2 with TRBJ1-4; 9 positions match TRBD1. The CDR3 sequence is 16 residues long. V trimming: 1 base; J trimming: 5 bases; junction bases outside the gene matches: 5. The germline V gene has CDR1 SGHTA and CDR2 FQGNSA.

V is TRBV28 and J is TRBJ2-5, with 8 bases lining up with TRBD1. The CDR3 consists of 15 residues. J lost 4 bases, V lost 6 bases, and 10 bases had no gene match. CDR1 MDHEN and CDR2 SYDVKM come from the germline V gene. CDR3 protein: CASSPGGRGRETQYF. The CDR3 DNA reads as TGTGCCAGCAGCCCAGGGGGCCGGGGGCGAGAGACCCAGTACTTC.

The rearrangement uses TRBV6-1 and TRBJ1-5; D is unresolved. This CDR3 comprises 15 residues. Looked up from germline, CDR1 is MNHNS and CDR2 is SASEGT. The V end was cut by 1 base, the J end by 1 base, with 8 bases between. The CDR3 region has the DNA TGTGCCAGCAGTGAAGGCCTCGGAAGCAATCAGCCCCAGCATTTT. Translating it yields CASSEGLGSNQPQHF.

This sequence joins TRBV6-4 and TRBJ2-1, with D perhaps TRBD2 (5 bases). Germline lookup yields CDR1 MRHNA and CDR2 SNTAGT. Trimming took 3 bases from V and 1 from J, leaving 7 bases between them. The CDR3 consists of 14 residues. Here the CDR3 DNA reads TGTGCCAGCAGTGAAGGGAGTTCCTACAATGAGCAGTTCTTC. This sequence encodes CASSEGSSYNEQFF.

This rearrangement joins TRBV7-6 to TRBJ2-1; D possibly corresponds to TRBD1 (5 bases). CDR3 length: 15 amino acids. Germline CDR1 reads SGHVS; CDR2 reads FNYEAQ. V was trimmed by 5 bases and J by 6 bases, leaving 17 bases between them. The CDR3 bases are TGTGCCAGCAGCCAGAGGTACAGGTCGGTCAATGAGCAGTTCTTC. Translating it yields CASSQRYRSVNEQFF.

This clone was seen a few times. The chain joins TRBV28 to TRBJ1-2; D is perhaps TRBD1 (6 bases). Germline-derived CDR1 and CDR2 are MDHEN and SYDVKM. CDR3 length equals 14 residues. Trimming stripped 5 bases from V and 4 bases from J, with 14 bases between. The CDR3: CASSPRGRFYGYTF. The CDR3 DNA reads TGTGCCAGCAGTCCTCGGGGGCGGTTCTATGGCTACACCTTC.

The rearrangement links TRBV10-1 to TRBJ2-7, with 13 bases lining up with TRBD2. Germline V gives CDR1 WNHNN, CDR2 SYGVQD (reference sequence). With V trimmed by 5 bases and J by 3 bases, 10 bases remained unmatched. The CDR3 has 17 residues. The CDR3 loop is CASSPGLAGESNYEQYF. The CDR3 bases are TGCGCCAGCAGTCCAGGACTAGCGGGAGAGTCAAACTACGAGCAGTACTTC.

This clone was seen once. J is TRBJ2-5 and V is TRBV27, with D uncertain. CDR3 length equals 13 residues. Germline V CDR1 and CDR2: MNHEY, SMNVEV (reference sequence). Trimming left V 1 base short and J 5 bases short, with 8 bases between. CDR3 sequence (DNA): TGTGCCAGCAGTTTATTAGGGTCCGAGACCCAGTACTTC. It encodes CASSLLGSETQYF.

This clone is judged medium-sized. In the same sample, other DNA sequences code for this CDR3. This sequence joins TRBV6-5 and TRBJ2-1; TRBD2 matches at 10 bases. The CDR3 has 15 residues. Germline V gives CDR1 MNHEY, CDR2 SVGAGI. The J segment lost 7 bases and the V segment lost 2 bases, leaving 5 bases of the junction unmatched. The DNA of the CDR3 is TGTGCCAGCAGTTACGGACTAGCGGCGTGGAATGAGCAGTTCTTC. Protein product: CASSYGLAAWNEQFF.

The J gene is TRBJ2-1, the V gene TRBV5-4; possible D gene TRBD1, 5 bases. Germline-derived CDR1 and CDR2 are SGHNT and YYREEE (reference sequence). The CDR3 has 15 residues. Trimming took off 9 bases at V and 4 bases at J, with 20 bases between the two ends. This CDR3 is CAMSYALQDYNEQFF. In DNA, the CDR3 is TGTGCCATGTCATACGCCCTACAGGATTACAATGAGCAGTTCTTC. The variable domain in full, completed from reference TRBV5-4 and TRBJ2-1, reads ETGVTQSPTHLIKTRGQQVTLRCSSQSGHNTVSWYQQALGQGPQFIFQYYREEENGRGNFPPRFSGLQFPNYSSELNVNALELDDSALYLCAMSYALQDYNEQFFGPGTRLTVL.

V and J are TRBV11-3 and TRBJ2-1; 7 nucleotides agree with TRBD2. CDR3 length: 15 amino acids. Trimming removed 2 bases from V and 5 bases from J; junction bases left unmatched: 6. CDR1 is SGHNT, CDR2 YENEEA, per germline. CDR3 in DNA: TGTGCCAGCAGCTTACAGGGAGGGACTAACAATGAGCAGTTCTTC. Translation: CASSLQGGTNNEQFF.